This T cell receptor beta chain appears in the sequencing data of a study of OX40 agonist ivuxolimab in advanced cancers. About the research overall: People in dose escalation had one of these cancers: hepatocellular carcinoma, melanoma, renal cell or head and neck cancer. A male proportion of over 70% was recorded, with mean age approximately 60 years and range about 20 to 85.

General observations from the study: The CD4+ and CD8+ T cells in the blood had expanded clonally by week 6 at 0.1 to 3.0 mg/kg.

This clone was observed once. What it binds is unknown. This CDR3 region has 16 residues. CDR1 and CDR2 from the germline V gene are MNHEY and SMNVEV (reference sequence). The germline V and J ends were trimmed by 1 base and 1 base, with 14 bases remaining between them. Sequenced by immunoSEQ multiplex PCR; TCRdb stores in-frame clones only, minus some. The sample consists of several thousand clones, roughly 90% of them appearing once. The sequencing used CD4+ or CD8+ T cells sorted from blood, collected in a trial of the OX40 agonist ivuxolimab. The rearrangement joins TRBV27 to TRBJ2-7; no clear D gene. This clonotype was obtained from an adult with an advanced solid tumor such as melanoma, head and neck, liver or kidney cancer. CDR3 residues: CASSLLGSGGSYEQYF. The CDR3 coding sequence is TGTGCCAGCAGTTTATTGGGTTCTGGCGGTTCCTACGAGCAGTACTTC.